Listed here are 16 T cell receptor beta chains from one sample, sequenced in a study of T cell repertoires in cytomegalovirus infection. These receptors are not linked to any known antigen. From the reads, TCRdb called clonotypes with MiXCR, one entry per CDR3 protein. The sample lists nearly 700,000 distinct CDR3 sequences; around 30% were seen once. The sample was cultured PBMCs, taken from culture after CMV antigen stimulation. These TCRs come from a human donor in good health (CMV status not recorded). Some clones in this sample may be carry-over from other donors' samples.

The gene calls are TRBV20-1 and TRBJ2-5; D ambiguous. This CDR3 is 11 amino acids long. The V gene lost 3 bases and the J gene lost 5 bases, with 7 bases spanning the gap. From germline, CDR1 is DFQATT and CDR2 SNEGSKA (reference sequence). CDR3 residues: CSASAWETQYF. In DNA form, the CDR3 reads TGCAGTGCTAGTGCGTGGGAGACCCAGTACTTC.

By proportion, this clonotype is medium-sized. The chain joins TRBV6-1 to TRBJ1-1, with D possibly TRBD1 on 6 matching bases. V shed 7 bases and J shed 8 bases, with 17 bases lying between them. This CDR3 contains 13 residues. Germline-derived CDR1 and CDR2 are MNHNS and SASEGT. The CDR3 DNA sequence: TGTGCCAGCAAACCGTTACAGGGCACCGAAGCTTTCTTT. As protein: CASKPLQGTEAFF.

This clonotype has only a few counts. The chain uses TRBV6-1 and TRBJ2-7; D possibly corresponds to TRBD1 (6 bases). The V and J ends lost 8 bases and 0 bases respectively, with 11 bases between them. The V gene's germline CDR1 is MNHNS and CDR2 SASEGT. The CDR3 length is 13 residues. CDR3 DNA sequence: TGTGCCAGCCAACGGACAGACTCCTACGAGCAGTACTTC. It specifies CASQRTDSYEQYF.

In its sample, this clonotype was seen many times. V is TRBV7-2 and J is TRBJ2-7; 11 nucleotides align to TRBD2. The V gene end was trimmed by 4 bases and the J gene end by 7 bases; junction bases not matched to a gene: 9. CDR1 and CDR2 from the germline V gene are SGHTA and FQGNSA. CDR3 size: 15 residues. The CDR3 region has the DNA TGTGCCAGCAGCTCTTCTAGCGGGAGGTTGGAGGAGCAGTACTTC. The encoded protein is CASSSSSGRLEEQYF.

The chain joins TRBV7-8 to TRBJ2-7, with D possibly being TRBD1 (5 bases). The length of the CDR3 is 15 residues. Germline CDR1 reads SGHVS; CDR2 reads FQNEAQ. Trimming took 4 bases from V and 4 from J, leaving 17 bases between them. CDR3 loop: CASSYPGKEAYEQYF. CDR3 nucleotides: TGTGCCAGCAGCTACCCAGGGAAAGAGGCGTACGAGCAGTACTTC.

In its sample, this clonotype was seen many times. V and J are TRBV7-2 and TRBJ2-7, with D possibly TRBD2 on 5 matching bases. V lost 3 bases, J lost 3 bases, and 9 bases lay in between. This CDR3 has 13 residues. The V gene's germline CDR1 is SGHTA and CDR2 FQGNSA. CDR3 amino acids: CASSFGENYEQYF. The CDR3 DNA follows: TGTGCCAGCAGCTTCGGGGAAAACTACGAGCAGTACTTC.

The gene calls are TRBV30 and TRBJ1-1, with a possible D match to TRBD1 (5 bases). From germline, CDR1 is GTSNPN and CDR2 SVGIG (reference sequence). V lost 4 bases and J 6 bases, leaving 18 bases between the germline ends. The CDR3 contains 14 residues. CDR3 residues: CAWIPAGIRAEAFF. CDR3 in DNA: TGTGCCTGGATACCGGCAGGGATAAGGGCTGAAGCTTTCTTT. Variable domain in full (rest from reference TRBV30 and TRBJ1-1): SQTIHQWPATLVQPVGSPLSLECTVEGTSNPNLYWYRQAAGRGLQLLFYSVGIGQISSEVPQNLSASRPQDRQFILSSKKLLLSDSGFYLCAWIPAGIRAEAFFGQGTRLTVV.

This clonotype has just a few counts. The chain carries TRBV4-1 and TRBJ1-2; no clear D gene. V shed 4 bases and J shed 10 bases, with 16 bases lying between them. This CDR3 has 13 residues. Germline V gene sequence: CDR1 MGHRA, CDR2 YSYEKL. CDR3 in DNA: TGCGCCAGCAGCCTGGGCGGCCCTCATCACTACACCTTC. Its translation is CASSLGGPHHYTF.

The rearrangement links TRBV11-3 to TRBJ2-7; 8 bases are a match to TRBD1. V dropped 1 base and J dropped 0; count of bases not matched to a gene: 8. Per the germline V gene, CDR1 is SGHNT and CDR2 is YENEEA. The CDR3 has 17 amino acids. CDR3 DNA sequence: TGTGCCAGCAGCTTAGCCCACAGGGGGAAACACTCCTACGAGCAGTACTTC. This encodes CASSLAHRGKHSYEQYF.

This clonotype was picked up a small number of times. The chain carries TRBV6-5 and TRBJ1-5, with no clear D. Per germline, CDR1 MNHEY and CDR2 SVGAGI. The V end lost 8 bases, the J end lost 7 bases, and 9 bases lay between the germline ends. CDR3 length equals 11 residues. The DNA of the CDR3 is TGTGCCAGCGGAAGCAGGCAGCCCCAGCATTTT. Translation gives CASGSRQPQHF.

The chain uses TRBV5-5 and TRBJ2-3, with D unclear. The V gene's germline CDR1 is SGHKS and CDR2 YYEKEE (reference sequence). V was pared by 3 bases and J by 2 bases, with 7 bases between. This CDR3 spans 13 amino acids. In DNA, the CDR3 is TGTGCCAGCAGCTCGATCGACACAGATACGCAGTATTTT. It encodes CASSSIDTDTQYF.

The table lists this clonotype with a few counts. The V gene is TRBV4-1, the J gene TRBJ2-3; D is ambiguous. Trimming removed 1 base at V and 4 bases at J, with 6 bases between. The CDR3 contains 13 residues. In germline, CDR1 is MGHRA, CDR2 YSYEKL. The CDR3 DNA is TGCGCCAGCAGCCAAGGGGCCGCAGATACGCAGTATTTT. Its translation is CASSQGAADTQYF.

This clonotype was seen ten or more times. V and J are TRBV7-2 and TRBJ2-7, with D uncertain. With 2 bases removed from V and 2 bases from J, the gap between germline ends came to 13 bases. This CDR3 is built from 15 residues. CDR1 and CDR2 from the germline V gene are SGHTA and FQGNSA. CDR3 residues: CASSLYDDGTYEQYF. Here the CDR3 DNA reads TGTGCCAGCAGCTTATACGACGACGGAACCTACGAGCAGTACTTC.

This clonotype was picked up a small number of times. The chain employs TRBV7-2 and TRBJ2-7; tentative D call: TRBD2 (6 bases). Germline V gene data show CDR1 as SGHTA and CDR2 as FQGNSA. Trimming took off 2 bases at V and 6 bases at J, with 17 bases between the two ends. This CDR3 has 15 amino acids. CDR3 sequence reads: CASSLWGERRVEQYF. In DNA, the CDR3 is TGTGCCAGCAGCTTATGGGGGGAGCGGCGGGTCGAGCAGTACTTC. Supplemented by reference TRBV7-2 and TRBJ2-7, the full variable domain reads GAGVSQSPSNKVTEKGKDVELRCDPISGHTALYWYRQSLGQGLEFLIYFQGNSAPDKSGLPSDRFSAERTGGSVSTLTIQRTQQEDSAVYLCASSLWGERRVEQYFGPGTRLTVT.

This clonotype has more than one count but fewer than ten. As DNA, the CDR3 is TGTGCCAGCAGTTTAATGGGGGCCACGAGGCAGTTCTTC. Translation gives CASSLMGATRQFF. V usage is TRBV12-3 or TRBV12-4 and J usage is TRBJ2-1; tentatively, D is TRBD1 (6 bases). The CDR3 runs to 13 residues. V lost 2 bases and J lost 12, with 14 bases in between.

The V call is TRBV19, the J call TRBJ2-7, with TRBD2 matching 7 bases. Trimming at V came to 3 bases and at J to 2 bases, leaving 7 bases not matched to a gene. The CDR3 extends over 15 amino acids. Germline V CDR1 and CDR2: LNHDA, SQIVND (reference sequence). Written as DNA, the CDR3 is TGTGCCAGTAGTATTTCCGGGGGGACGCCCTACGAGCAGTACTTC. Translated: CASSISGGTPYEQYF. The full variable domain, in which reference TRBV19 and TRBJ2-7 provide the parts outside the CDR3, is DGGITQSPKYLFRKEGQNVTLSCEQNLNHDAMYWYRQDPGQGLRLIYYSQIVNDFQKGDIAEGYSVSREKKESFPLTVTSAQKNPTAFYLCASSISGGTPYEQYFGPGTRLTVT.